A single sample is the source of the 14 T cell receptor beta chains below, sequenced in a study of CD8+ T cells in alopecia areata. Sequencing used cDNA as its template, made by extracting RNA and reverse transcribing it. TCRdb's copy holds only in-frame clones and misses some; the assay was immunoSEQ multiplex PCR. The table shows some 110,000 clones, with less than 45% occurring only once. The sequenced material came from CD4+ T cells sorted from blood. Source of these receptors: a human donor with alopecia areata.

The chain is built from TRBV6-6 and TRBJ1-5; no clear D gene. Germline CDR1 reads MNHNY; CDR2 reads SVGAGI (reference sequence). The V and J ends lost 6 bases and 5 bases respectively, with 5 bases between them. The CDR3 is made up of 11 amino acids. The CDR3 spells CASREDQPQHF. Written as DNA, the CDR3 is TGTGCCAGCAGGGAAGATCAGCCCCAGCATTTT.

This clone was picked up a small number of times. The V gene is TRBV23-1, the J gene TRBJ1-5; no firm D call. TRBV23-1 is recorded as an ORF, its role being uncertain. The ends were cut back, 2 bases at V and 5 bases at J, with 16 bases in the middle. The length of the CDR3 is 16 residues. CDR3 sequence (DNA): TGCGCCAGCAGTCAAGCCGGGGTACCGACCTATCAGCCCCAGCATTTT. It encodes CASSQAGVPTYQPQHF.

CDR3 amino acids: CASSLSQGFGEQFF. The CDR3 nucleotides read TGCGCCAGCAGCTTGTCACAGGGGTTTGGTGAGCAGTTCTTC. The genes are TRBV5-1 and TRBJ2-1; TRBD1 matches at 7 bases. The germline CDR1 and CDR2 sequences are SGHRS and YFSETQ. This CDR3 spans 14 amino acids. After removal of 1 base from V and 9 bases from J, the junction contained 7 bases not matched to a gene.

V gene TRBV27 combines with J gene TRBJ2-7; 12 bases fit TRBD2. Germline values: CDR1 MNHEY, CDR2 SMNVEV (reference sequence). V lost 10 bases to trimming and J lost 2 bases; unmatched junction nucleotides: 6. The CDR3 has 14 residues. CDR3 nucleotides: TGTGCCACCCGGGCTAGCGGGAGGGCCTACGAGCAGTACTTC. The encoded protein is CATRASGRAYEQYF.

The DNA for the CDR3 is TGTGCCAGCTCTCCCCAGGAAGACGGAGGAACTGAAGCTTTCTTT. It codes for CASSPQEDGGTEAFF. This chain links TRBV18 with TRBJ1-1, with D hard to call. Looked up from germline, CDR1 is KGHSH and CDR2 is LQKENI. The germline V and J ends were trimmed by 6 bases and 5 bases, with 19 bases remaining between them. The CDR3 totals 15 residues. Variable domain in full (rest from reference TRBV18 and TRBJ1-1): NAGVMQNPRHLVRRRGQEARLRCSPMKGHSHVYWYRQLPEEGLKFMVYLQKENIIDESGMPKERFSAEFPKEGPSILRIQQVVRGDSAAYFCASSPQEDGGTEAFFGQGTRLTVV.

The chain recombines TRBV5-1 with TRBJ2-7; TRBD2 agrees at 9 bases. CDR1 and CDR2 from the germline V gene are SGHRS and YFSETQ. CDR3 length: 18 residues. V shed 1 base, J shed 2 bases, and the junction held 13 bases outside the gene matches. The CDR3 coding sequence is TGCGCCAGCAGCTTGATGCCCGGATCTAGCGGGGCCGCCTACGAGCAGTACTTC. Its protein product is CASSLMPGSSGAAYEQYF.

In this sample, this clone turned up a few times. The CDR3 loop is CASLQGWANVLTF. The CDR3 bases are TGTGCCAGTCTACAGGGGTGGGCCAACGTCCTGACTTTC. The V and J genes are TRBV19 and TRBJ2-6; TRBD1 matches 7 bases. J gave up 5 bases and V 8 bases, and 3 bases lay outside the gene matches. CDR3 length: 13 residues. Germline loops: CDR1 LNHDA, CDR2 SQIVND (reference sequence).

This clone turned up a few times. This chain joins TRBV5-1 and TRBJ2-5; possibly TRBD2 for D (5 bases). Trimming removed 0 bases at V and 3 bases at J, with 6 bases between. The germline CDR1 and CDR2 sequences are SGHRS and YFSETQ. This CDR3 contains 13 residues. CDR3 sequence: CASSLVGEETQYF. Here the CDR3 DNA reads TGCGCCAGCAGCTTGGTGGGAGAAGAGACCCAGTACTTC.

This clone has more than one count but fewer than ten. The chain recombines TRBV7-2 with TRBJ2-7; 8 nucleotides line up with TRBD1. This CDR3 spans 13 amino acids. V was clipped by 8 bases and J by 2 bases; unmatched bases: 5. Germline CDR1 is SGHTA and CDR2 is FQGNSA. CDR3 DNA sequence: TGTGCCAGCGCCCAGGGGGCCCCCTACGAGCAGTACTTC. Amino acid sequence: CASAQGAPYEQYF.

This clone was detected only a few times. The chain links TRBV28 to TRBJ2-1; possibly TRBD1 for D (5 bases). V lost 8 bases and J lost 0, with 11 bases in between. The germline V gene encodes CDR1 MDHEN and CDR2 SYDVKM. CDR3 length: 14 amino acids. The CDR3: CASYTGSSYNEQFF. CDR3 DNA: TGTGCCAGCTACACAGGAAGCTCCTACAATGAGCAGTTCTTC.

The chain carries TRBV28 and TRBJ2-1, with 9 positions matching TRBD2. The CDR3 contains 18 residues. Trimming took 6 bases from V and 8 from J; bases not matched to a gene: 20. Germline CDR1 and CDR2: MDHEN and SYDVKM. The CDR3 sequence: CASSPTDIRAGGPDEQFF. In nucleotides, the CDR3 is TGTGCCAGCAGCCCCACGGATATTCGGGCGGGAGGGCCGGATGAGCAGTTCTTC.

The rearrangement joins TRBV9 to TRBJ2-3, with 8 bases matching TRBD2. The CDR3 is 15 residues long. With V trimmed by 3 bases and J by 2 bases, 5 bases remained unmatched. The germline gives CDR1 SGDLS, CDR2 YYNGEE. For the CDR3, the DNA is TGTGCCAGCAGCGAACGCGGGGGGACCACAGATACGCAGTATTTT. Its translation: CASSERGGTTDTQYF.

The chain employs TRBV28 and TRBJ2-7, with D perhaps given as TRBD1 or TRBD2 (5 bases each). V dropped 3 bases and J dropped 9 bases, with 9 bases sitting between them. Germline CDR1 reads MDHEN; CDR2 reads SYDVKM. The length of the CDR3 is 11 residues. CDR3 coding DNA: TGTGCCAGCAGTTTGGGACGAGGGCAGTACTTC. As protein: CASSLGRGQYF.

V usage is TRBV29-1 and J usage is TRBJ2-4; the D is unclear. V lost 5 bases and J 0 bases, leaving 17 bases between the germline ends. This CDR3 spans 16 amino acids. CDR1 and CDR2 from the germline V gene are SQVTM and ANQGSEA. The CDR3 DNA follows: TGCAGCGTTCGCCCCCCGGAAACAGTAGCCAAAAACATTCAGTACTTC. Translating gives CSVRPPETVAKNIQYF.